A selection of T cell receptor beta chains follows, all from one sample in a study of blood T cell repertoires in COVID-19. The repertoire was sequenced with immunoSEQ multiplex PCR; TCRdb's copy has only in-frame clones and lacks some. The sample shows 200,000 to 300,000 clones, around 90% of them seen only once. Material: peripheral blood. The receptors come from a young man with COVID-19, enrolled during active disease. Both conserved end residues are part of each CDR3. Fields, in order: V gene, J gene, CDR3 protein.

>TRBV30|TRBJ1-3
CAWSVRRIGHSGNTIYF
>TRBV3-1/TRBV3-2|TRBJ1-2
CASSQVPTAYGYTF
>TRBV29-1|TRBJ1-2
CSVRRGASSGYTF
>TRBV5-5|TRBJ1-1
CASSSRGNTEAFF
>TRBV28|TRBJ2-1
CASSFQGYNEQFF
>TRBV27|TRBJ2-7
CASSFGTGDSEQYF
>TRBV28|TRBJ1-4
CASSSTLTSFSEKLFF
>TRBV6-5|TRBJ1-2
CASRDGQGMGYTF
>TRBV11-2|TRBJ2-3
CASRKLSTDTQYF
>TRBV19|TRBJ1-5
CASSMGQGIGNQPQHF
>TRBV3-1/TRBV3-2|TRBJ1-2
CASSQAQVGYGYTF
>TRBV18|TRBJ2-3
CASSPGTGGMDTQYF
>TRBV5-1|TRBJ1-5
CATSLRENNQPQHF
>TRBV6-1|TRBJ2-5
CASSEGGVIETQYF
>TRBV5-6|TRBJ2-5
CASSKTSGTGVQETQYF
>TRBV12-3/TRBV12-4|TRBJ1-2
CASRKTGFGYTF
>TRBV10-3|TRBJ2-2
CAISESSQTGELFF
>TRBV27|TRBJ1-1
CASSSEAEAFF
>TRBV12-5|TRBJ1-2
CASGLSMDRPYYGYTF
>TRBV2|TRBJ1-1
CASSSRTGLTEAFF
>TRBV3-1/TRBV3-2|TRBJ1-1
CASSQMGGTEAFF
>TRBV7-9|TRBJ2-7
CASSRTSTLWEQYF
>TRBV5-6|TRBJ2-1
CASSVGPSSYNEQFF
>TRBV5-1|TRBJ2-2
CASSRGTANTGELFF
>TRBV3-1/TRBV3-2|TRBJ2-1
CASSPSGGTNNEQFF
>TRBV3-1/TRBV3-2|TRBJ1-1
CASSPTGGGTEAFF
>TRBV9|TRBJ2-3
CASSVDSWRTGATDTQYF
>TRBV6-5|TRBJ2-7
CASTGQGGIPYEQYF
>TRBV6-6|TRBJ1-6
CASSYDSYNSPLHF